The 8 T cell receptor beta chains reported below all come from one sample, sequenced in a study of cytomegalovirus exposure and HLA in healthy donors. The PCR contained 60 Vbeta and 13 Jbeta primers. Method: immunoSEQ multiplex PCR; TCRdb's copy keeps in-frame clones and lacks some. The sample has 85,000 to 130,000 clones; 76% are singletons. Input material: PBMCs. All receptors come from a woman in her late teens or twenties in good health and CMV-seropositive.

The V call is TRBV7-9, the J call TRBJ1-6; 8 positions match TRBD1. The CDR3 runs to 15 residues. The V gene's germline CDR1 is SEHNR and CDR2 FQNEAQ (reference sequence). Unmatched junction bases numbered 0, after V lost 1 base and J lost 4 bases. The CDR3 loop is CASSLGTGYNSPLHF. CDR3 in DNA: TGTGCCAGCAGCTTAGGGACAGGGTATAATTCACCCCTCCACTTT.

This clone has just one count. The genes are TRBV13 and TRBJ1-2, with 7 positions matching TRBD1. This CDR3 comprises 13 residues. V lost 7 bases, J lost 0 bases, and 2 bases stayed unmatched. Looked up from germline, CDR1 is PRHDT and CDR2 is FYEKMQ (reference sequence). The CDR3 region is CASKGQPNYGYTF. CDR3 in DNA: TGTGCCAGCAAGGGACAGCCTAACTATGGCTACACCTTC.

A note on this clone: The sample holds other DNA sequences that translate to the same CDR3. The chain employs TRBV7-9 and TRBJ2-7; D ambiguous. V shed 6 bases and J shed 3 bases, with 12 bases lying between them. CDR1 is SEHNR and CDR2 is FQNEAQ in the germline V gene (reference sequence). The CDR3 contains 13 residues. CDR3: CASSPQSDYEQYV. The CDR3 region has the DNA TGTGCCAGCAGTCCACAGTCAGACTACGAGCAGTACGTC.

The J gene is TRBJ2-1, the V gene TRBV7-9; 8 bases line up with TRBD2. J lost 2 bases, V lost 4 bases, and 7 bases had no gene match. The CDR3 sequence is 16 residues long. The germline CDR1 and CDR2 sequences are SEHNR and FQNEAQ (reference sequence). The CDR3 bases are TGTGCCAGCAGCTCACCCGGACTAGCCCCCTACAATGAGCAGTTCTTC. Encoded protein: CASSSPGLAPYNEQFF.

V is TRBV10-2 and J is TRBJ1-2; possible D gene TRBD1, 5 bases. The V gene's germline CDR1 is WSHSY and CDR2 SAAADI. The CDR3 consists of 13 residues. V was pared by 7 bases and J by 4 bases, with 13 bases between. CDR3 DNA sequence: TGCGCCAGCACCCCCGACAGATCCTATGGCTACACCTTC. Protein sequence: CASTPDRSYGYTF.

CDR3 nucleotide sequence: TGCGCCAGCAGCCAAGACCGACGGAGCGGCCAATTTTCACCCCTCCACTTT. Its translation is CASSQDRRSGQFSPLHF. This chain joins TRBV4-1 and TRBJ1-6; D not certain. Trimming cost V 0 bases and J 9 bases, with 18 bases left between them. The germline V gene encodes CDR1 MGHRA and CDR2 YSYEKL. This CDR3 has 17 residues.

The gene calls are TRBV5-8 and TRBJ1-1; D perhaps matches TRBD1 (5 bases). The CDR3 runs to 15 residues. Trimming shortened V by 0 bases and J by 4 bases, and 13 bases separated the two germline ends. The germline CDR1 and CDR2 sequences are SGHTS and YDEGEE. CDR3: CASSLVWGESTEAFF. The CDR3 DNA reads as TGTGCCAGCAGCTTGGTGTGGGGGGAAAGCACTGAAGCTTTCTTT.

CDR3 DNA: TGCGCCAGCAGTGAAAGTGCTAGCGGGACTGCAGATACGCAGTATTTT. It codes for CASSESASGTADTQYF. The chain carries TRBV10-2 and TRBJ2-3; 9 bases match TRBD2. Germline V gives CDR1 WSHSY, CDR2 SAAADI. V lost 3 bases and J lost 4; bases outside the gene matches: 8. This CDR3 contains 16 residues.